The 20 T cell receptor beta chains in this list originate from one sample, sequenced in a study of Graves' ophthalmopathy and Graves' hyperthyroidism. RNA served as the template for amplifying TCR beta CDR3 regions. RT-PCR in the first round used HTBI primers; a second-round multiplex PCR followed. MiXCR, applied by TCRdb to the multiplex PCR reads, yields one record per CDR3 protein. Of approximately 700,000 distinct CDR3 sequences in the sample, 40% are singletons; the top ten hold 44%. Sequencing was carried out using peripheral blood. The receptors were sampled from an adult man with Graves' ophthalmopathy.

V gene TRBV20-1 combines with J gene TRBJ1-6; D is unresolved. Germline loops: CDR1 DFQATT, CDR2 SNEGSKA (reference sequence). The CDR3 is 12 residues long. The V and J ends lost 2 bases and 11 bases respectively, with 10 bases between them. Here the CDR3 reads CSARRWEAPLHF. The DNA for the CDR3 is TGCAGTGCTAGAAGGTGGGAGGCACCCCTCCACTTT.

The genes are TRBV20-1 and TRBJ2-2, with D possibly being TRBD2 (5 bases). CDR3 size: 13 residues. Trimming took off 5 bases at V and 4 bases at J, with 11 bases between the two ends. From germline, CDR1 is DFQATT and CDR2 SNEGSKA (reference sequence). CDR3 residues: CSAERVGTGELFF. In nucleotides, the CDR3 is TGCAGTGCTGAGAGGGTGGGCACCGGGGAGCTGTTTTTT.

This clonotype was counted once. The CDR3 does not close with the conserved phenylalanine or tryptophan, likely indicating a read error. The CDR3 DNA reads TGTGCCAGTAGCGACAGGGGGCAGAACACTGAAGCTTTCCTT. It is translated as CASSDRGQNTEAFL. This chain joins TRBV19 and TRBJ1-1; 10 nucleotides agree with TRBD1. The CDR3 totals 14 residues. Trimming took 6 bases from V and 1 from J; bases not matched to a gene: 2. Germline V gene data show CDR1 as LNHDA and CDR2 as SQIVND (reference sequence).

The J gene is TRBJ1-1, the V gene TRBV19; maybe TRBD1 (5 bases). The CDR3 has 14 residues. Germline lookup yields CDR1 LNHDA and CDR2 SQIVND (reference sequence). Between the trimmed V and J ends, which lost 0 bases and 10 bases, there was a span of 15 bases. In DNA, the CDR3 is TGTGCCAGTAGTATAGATGACAGCGTGAAACGAGCTTTCTTT. Translation gives CASSIDDSVKRAFF.

The gene calls are TRBV7-9 and TRBJ2-7; 8 positions match TRBD1. The CDR3 loop spans 16 amino acids. CDR1 is SEHNR, CDR2 FQNEAQ, per germline (reference sequence). With 2 bases clipped from V and 2 bases from J, the junction kept 8 bases outside the gene matches. CDR3 region: CASSLIAGTGAYEQYF. CDR3 bases: TGTGCCAGCAGCTTAATAGCCGGGACAGGAGCCTACGAGCAGTACTTC. The entire variable domain, with the rest obtained from reference TRBV7-9 and TRBJ2-7, is as follows: DTGVSQNPRHKITKRGQNVTFRCDPISEHNRLYWYRQTLGQGPEFLTYFQNEAQLEKSRLLSDRFSAERPKGSFSTLEIQRTEQGDSAMYLCASSLIAGTGAYEQYFGPGTRLTVT.

This clonotype has ten or more counts. J is TRBJ1-4 and V is TRBV7-6, with D unclear. The CDR3 spans 15 residues. Germline V gives CDR1 SGHVS, CDR2 FNYEAQ. Trimming cost V 1 base and J 7 bases, with 13 bases left between them. Here the CDR3 DNA reads TGTGCCAGCAGCTTAGTGGGCGGGCTGGGTGAAAAACTGTTTTTT. This codes for CASSLVGGLGEKLFF. The variable domain in full, with the rest retrieved from reference TRBV7-6 and TRBJ1-4, is GAGVSQSPRYKVTKRGQDVALRCDPISGHVSLYWYRQALGQGPEFLTYFNYEAQQDKSGLPNDRFSAERPEGSISTLTIQRTEQRDSAMYRCASSLVGGLGEKLFFGSGTQLSVL.

In DNA, the CDR3 is TGCAGTGCTATGACCCGAGAGAATTCACCCCTCCACTTT. Its protein product is CSAMTRENSPLHF. The V and J genes are TRBV20-1 and TRBJ1-6; no definite D call. The CDR3 is made up of 13 amino acids. Trimming removed 4 bases from V and 7 bases from J, with 11 bases in between. The V gene's germline CDR1 is DFQATT and CDR2 SNEGSKA (reference sequence).

This clonotype turned up a few times. The chain couples TRBV25-1 to TRBJ1-3; D perhaps matches TRBD1 (6 bases). The CDR3 sequence is 16 residues long. V was clipped by 5 bases and J by 2 bases, with 16 bases between them. Per the germline V gene, CDR1 is MGHDK and CDR2 is SYGVNS. The CDR3 region has the DNA TGTGCCAGCAGTTACCCCTACAGGGTAGCTGGAAACACCATATATTTT. The encoded protein is CASSYPYRVAGNTIYF. The full variable domain, completed using reference TRBV25-1 and TRBJ1-3, is EADIYQTPRYLVIGTGKKITLECSQTMGHDKMYWYQQDPGMELHLIHYSYGVNSTEKGDLSSESTVSRIRTEHFPLTLESARPSHTSQYLCASSYPYRVAGNTIYFGEGSWLTVV.

With regard to this clonotype: It may be a read error: a sequence one base away is much more abundant. The V gene is TRBV10-3, the J gene TRBJ2-7, with TRBD2 matching 8 bases. With 11 bases clipped from V and 0 bases from J, the junction kept 6 bases outside the gene matches. Germline lookup yields CDR1 ENHRY and CDR2 SYGVKD. This CDR3 contains 13 residues. CDR3 sequence (DNA): TGTGCCGTCGGGGGGGACCACTCCTACGAGCAGTACTTC. As protein: CAVGGDHSYEQYF.

The genes are TRBV29-1 and TRBJ2-5; 10 bases are a match to TRBD2. This CDR3 has 16 amino acids. Looked up from germline, CDR1 is SQVTM and CDR2 is ANQGSEA. This CDR3 is CSASSGTSEGGETQYF. The CDR3, as DNA: TGCAGTGCTAGCTCCGGGACTAGCGAGGGGGGGGAGACCCAGTACTTC.

The CDR3 reads CASSATGTGKQETQYF. DNA for the CDR3: TGTGCCAGCAGTGCGACCGGGACAGGGAAACAAGAGACCCAGTACTTC. This chain links TRBV15 with TRBJ2-5, with 9 bases identical to TRBD1. With 10 bases clipped from V and 2 bases from J, the junction kept 14 bases outside the gene matches. Germline V gene data show CDR1 as LNHNV and CDR2 as YYDKDF (reference sequence). CDR3 size: 16 residues.

This clonotype was seen at least ten times. The genes are TRBV20-1 and TRBJ2-5; D is perhaps TRBD1 or TRBD2 (5 bases each). CDR3 length: 13 residues. The V and J ends lost 4 bases and 3 bases respectively, with 12 bases between them. CDR1 and CDR2 from the germline V gene are DFQATT and SNEGSKA (reference sequence). CDR3 loop: CSAMHGTEETQYF. In nucleotides, the CDR3 is TGCAGTGCTATGCACGGGACGGAAGAGACCCAGTACTTC.

The V gene is TRBV7-2, the J gene TRBJ1-6; TRBD1 matches 9 bases. V gave up 5 bases and J gave up 6 bases; unmatched junction bases: 11. This CDR3 has 17 amino acids. CDR1 is SGHTA and CDR2 is FQGNSA in the germline V gene. The CDR3 region has the DNA TGTGCCAGCAGCACCTCGACAGGGGGGGGGCCTAATTCACCCCTCCACTTT. Translation: CASSTSTGGGPNSPLHF.

This clonotype appeared a few times. V usage is TRBV11-2 and J usage is TRBJ2-3; 7 nucleotides agree with TRBD1. This CDR3 comprises 16 residues. From germline, CDR1 is SGHAT and CDR2 FQNNGV. Trimming took 1 base from V and 2 from J; bases not matched to a gene: 6. The CDR3 DNA follows: TGTGCCAGCAGCTTAGCCCCGACAGGGACCACAGATACGCAGTATTTT. Protein product: CASSLAPTGTTDTQYF.

The DNA for the CDR3 is TGTGCCAGCAGTTACCAAATGGGCGCCCTGAACACTGAAGCTTTCTTT. Residues: CASSYQMGALNTEAFF. V usage is TRBV6-5 and J usage is TRBJ1-1; no clear D. V was clipped by 2 bases and J by 0 bases, with 13 bases between them. Germline-derived CDR1 and CDR2 are MNHEY and SVGAGI. The CDR3 totals 16 residues.

The CDR3 is CAISDRDGGYEQYF. As DNA, the CDR3 is TGTGCCATCAGCGACAGGGACGGTGGCTACGAGCAGTACTTC. This chain uses TRBV10-3 with TRBJ2-7; 7 bases are a match to TRBD1. From germline, CDR1 is ENHRY and CDR2 SYGVKD. There are 14 residues in the CDR3. V was clipped by 6 bases and J by 3 bases; unmatched bases: 8.

The V gene is TRBV6-5, the J gene TRBJ1-4; the match to TRBD1 covers 11 bases. Trimming at V came to 6 bases and at J to 5 bases, leaving 2 bases not matched to a gene. The CDR3 has 14 amino acids. From germline, CDR1 is MNHEY and CDR2 SVGAGI. The chain's CDR3 is CASRGTGGNEKLFF. Written as DNA, the CDR3 is TGTGCCAGCAGGGGGACAGGGGGAAATGAAAAACTGTTTTTT.

This clonotype was picked up many times. The chain has TRBV2 and TRBJ1-3; D remains unclear. The CDR3 is 13 amino acids. V lost 8 bases to trimming and J lost 2 bases, with 10 bases between them. Germline V lookup: CDR1 SNHLY, CDR2 FYNNEI. CDR3 residues: CASGAWTGNTIYF. DNA of the CDR3: TGTGCCAGCGGCGCCTGGACTGGAAACACCATATATTTT.

Turning to this clonotype: In this CDR3 the conserved last residue, phenylalanine or tryptophan, is missing, so a read error is likely. The rearrangement joins TRBV2 to TRBJ1-1, with TRBD1 as a possible D gene (6 bases). V lost 4 bases and J lost 5, with 20 bases in between. Germline V lookup: CDR1 SNHLY, CDR2 FYNNEI. This CDR3 spans 16 amino acids. Here the CDR3 DNA reads TGTGCCAGCAGTGGGGGGGCGCGTGGGGGGAGAACTGAAGCTTTCCTT. Translating it yields CASSGGARGGRTEAFL.

This clonotype occurred a few times. V gene TRBV20-1 combines with J gene TRBJ2-7; D is ambiguous. This CDR3 spans 14 amino acids. Germline V gene sequence: CDR1 DFQATT, CDR2 SNEGSKA (reference sequence). Trimming took 3 bases from V and 0 from J, leaving 12 bases between them. The CDR3 DNA is TGCAGTGCTAGCAAGGATTCGGGCTCCTACGAGCAGTACTTC. The encoded protein is CSASKDSGSYEQYF.